The present T cell receptor (beta chain) was sequenced within a study of identifying expanded T cells in peripheral blood. Study outcomes and limitations: Clone count variance between approximately two-week samples rose with total template count. Technical replicates showed approximately 1.2 changed clones; two weeks about 16; four weeks 19.

Libraries were prepared by immunoSEQ multiplex PCR; TCRdb keeps only in-frame clonotypes and omits some of them. Of around 120,000 clones in the sample, approximately 86% are singletons; the top ten hold around 8.2%. Healthy donors had no documented immune events, such as infections, while sampled. V gave up 5 bases and J gave up 10 bases, with 12 bases separating them. CDR3 length: 12 amino acids. CDR1 is MDHEN and CDR2 is SYDVKM in the germline V gene. Notes on this clone: Its cognate antigen is unknown.

This TCR derives from a person aged 18 to 70 in good health. Specimen: blood. The gene calls are TRBV28 and TRBJ2-1; D possibly corresponds to TRBD1 (5 bases). Here the CDR3 reads CASSLRVSEQFF. CDR3 in DNA: TGTGCCAGCAGTCTCAGGGTTAGCGAGCAGTTCTTC.